The source of this T cell receptor (beta chain) is a study of shared clonotypes between healthy human individuals. From germline, CDR1 is SNHLY and CDR2 FYNNEI. V lost 7 bases and J lost 2, with 15 bases in between. The CDR3 is made up of 14 amino acids. TCRdb keeps only in-frame clones here, not all; method: immunoSEQ multiplex PCR. The data contain under 600,000 clones, 95% to 97% of them singletons. The chain couples TRBV2 to TRBJ2-7; D might be TRBD1 (5 bases). This TCR was sampled from a woman aged 25 to 45 in good health. Material: naive CD4+ T cells sorted from blood. The subset denotes: CD45RA+ positively selected. The CDR3 coding sequence is TGTGCCAGCAAAGAAGGGGCAGGGACCTACGAGCAGTACTTC. It codes for CASKEGAGTYEQYF.